A single T cell receptor beta chain is shown here with its context. The target antigen is unknown. This sample is part of a study of CD8 T cells in ankylosing spondylitis. Construction of TCR beta libraries was performed using quantitative 5'-RACE with molecular barcodes. TCRdb reanalysed the 5' RACE reads using MiXCR and keeps one entry per CDR3 protein. The sample gives 130,000 to 150,000 distinct CDR3 sequences, approximately 8.4% of which show up once; under 7.5% is in the top ten. CDR3 length equals 14 residues. J was trimmed by 1 base and V by 6 bases; bases with no gene match: 6. Germline V gives CDR1 MDHEN, CDR2 SYDVKM. Overall study results and limits: According to the report, clones linked to the disease were significantly enriched in matched synovial fluid samples taken from ankylosing spondylitis patients. Earlier literature documents some of the motif variants in reactive arthritis synovial fluid and blood. It appeared that ankylosing spondylitis blood was characterized by a TCR beta motif of 8 or 9 highly homologous variants.

The receptor was isolated from a male donor with ankylosing spondylitis. The sample taken for sequencing was synovial fluid, either unsorted or a sorted T cell fraction (not recorded which). The chain couples TRBV28 to TRBJ2-7, with 7 nucleotides matching TRBD1. This CDR3 reads CASSLMTGSYEQYF. As DNA, the CDR3 is TGTGCCAGCAGCTTGATGACAGGGTCCTACGAGCAGTACTTC.